This T cell receptor (beta chain) was identified in a study of cytomegalovirus exposure and HLA in healthy donors. Notes on the study in general: By HLA locus, TCR association rates varied in a later analysis, with DRB1 showing the most and HLA-C the fewest.

Primers included in the PCR were 60 Vbeta and 13 Jbeta primers. As processed by the authors: As a later analysis found, there were 78 million or so unique TCR beta chains, of which some 10 million were shared. Sequenced by immunoSEQ multiplex PCR; TCRdb stores in-frame clones only, minus some. For V, J and clone size, that table is used; D and trimming come from the DNA. The sample holds over 95,000 clones, approximately 69% seen once. A word on this clone: Its antigen is undetermined.

The TCR sequence derives from a woman aged 40 to 50 in good health and CMV-seropositive. Sequences were obtained from PBMCs.

Here the CDR3 DNA reads TGTGCCAGCAGCTTGAGTCAGCAGGTCGGTCAGCCCCAGCATTTT. Amino acid sequence: CASSLSQQVGQPQHF. J is TRBJ1-5 and V is TRBV7-2, with D unclear. The germline V gene has CDR1 SGHTA and CDR2 FQGNSA. The germline V and J ends were trimmed by 3 bases and 6 bases, with 15 bases remaining between them. The CDR3 has 15 amino acids.